A single sample gave rise to the 30 T cell receptor beta chains below, sequenced in a study of CD8 T cells in ankylosing spondylitis. MiXCR, run by TCRdb on the 5' RACE reads, gives a single entry per CDR3 protein. The data contain approximately 220,000 distinct CDR3 sequences, under 12% of them singletons. The sample comprised blood, either unsorted or a sorted T cell fraction (not recorded which). These receptors were taken from a male donor with ankylosing spondylitis or in good health (not recorded which).

This clonotype was detected only a few times. The rearrangement links TRBV6-6 to TRBJ2-1, with no clear D. The ends were cut back, 8 bases at V and 5 bases at J, with 13 bases in the middle. CDR3 length: 13 amino acids. CDR1 and CDR2 from the germline V gene are MNHNY and SVGAGI (reference sequence). The CDR3 DNA is TGTGCCAGCGCAAGACTTCAAGACAATGAGCAGTTCTTC. It codes for CASARLQDNEQFF.

V usage is TRBV24-1 and J usage is TRBJ2-1, with 9 bases identical to TRBD2. This CDR3 has 16 residues. Germline V gene lookup returns CDR1 KGHDR and CDR2 SFDVKD. The junction had 8 bases not matched to a gene; V was cut back by 1 base and J by 8 bases. The DNA for the CDR3 is TGTGCCACCAGTGATTTCGGAGCGGGGGGCAGAGATGAGCAGTTCTTC. This codes for CATSDFGAGGRDEQFF.

This clonotype was seen repeatedly, ten times or more. This chain uses TRBV5-1 with TRBJ2-7, with D possibly being TRBD2 (6 bases). The CDR3 covers 14 residues. Germline CDR1 reads SGHRS; CDR2 reads YFSETQ. Deletions cut 1 base from V and 0 bases from J, with 8 bases between. The CDR3 DNA reads as TGCGCCAGCAGCTTGCTAGCGACCTCCTACGAGCAGTACTTC. Protein product: CASSLLATSYEQYF.

To note about this clonotype: This may stem from a read error, because a much larger clone lies one nucleotide away. V is TRBV5-1 and J is TRBJ2-1; weak D call: TRBD1 (5 bases). Germline CDR1 reads SGHRS; CDR2 reads YFSETQ. This CDR3 is 15 amino acids long. The CDR3 DNA reads TGCGCCAACAGCCTACAGGAGAGCTCCTACAATGAGCAGTTCTTC. Translated: CANSLQESSYNEQFF. Combining the CDR3 with reference TRBV5-1 and TRBJ2-1 gives the whole variable domain KAGVTQTPRYLIKTRGQQVTLSCSPISGHRSVSWYQQTPGQGLQFLFEYFSETQRNKGNFPGRFSGRQFSNSRSEMNVSTLELGDSALYLCANSLQESSYNEQFFGPGTRLTVL.

Many counts were recorded for this clonotype. J is TRBJ2-3 and V is TRBV5-1, with 7 bases fitting TRBD2. Germline CDR1 SGHRS, CDR2 YFSETQ. The CDR3 is made up of 16 amino acids. V dropped 3 bases and J dropped 1; count of bases not matched to a gene: 8. CDR3 region: CASSWGGTFRTDTQYF. CDR3 sequence (DNA): TGCGCCAGCAGCTGGGGGGGGACTTTCCGCACAGATACGCAGTATTTT.

This clonotype was detected a few times. The J gene is TRBJ2-1, the V gene TRBV25-1; 10 bases fit TRBD1. Germline V lookup: CDR1 MGHDK, CDR2 SYGVNS. The CDR3 totals 15 residues. V shed 4 bases and J 9 bases; nucleotides not matched to a gene: 9. The CDR3 region is CASSGRDRGSAEQFF. The DNA for the CDR3 is TGTGCCAGCAGTGGCCGGGACAGGGGATCGGCTGAGCAGTTCTTC.

This clonotype was counted at least ten times. The chain employs TRBV7-2 and TRBJ2-3, with 13 bases aligning to TRBD2. Trimming took 5 bases from V and 5 from J; bases not matched to a gene: 7. Germline V gene data show CDR1 as SGHTA and CDR2 as FQGNSA. This CDR3 region has 16 residues. CDR3 nucleotide sequence: TGTGCCAGCAGCGTCACTAGCGGGGGGGATGTAGATACGCAGTATTTT. The encoded protein is CASSVTSGGDVDTQYF. Together with reference TRBV7-2 and TRBJ2-3, the CDR3 gives the full variable domain: GAGVSQSPSNKVTEKGKDVELRCDPISGHTALYWYRQSLGQGLEFLIYFQGNSAPDKSGLPSDRFSAERTGGSVSTLTIQRTQQEDSAVYLCASSVTSGGDVDTQYFGPGTRLTVL.

The genes are TRBV6-5 and TRBJ2-7; 7 bases align to TRBD2. CDR1 is MNHEY, CDR2 SVGAGI, per germline. The CDR3 consists of 16 residues. J gave up 4 bases and V 0 bases, and 9 bases lay outside the gene matches. The CDR3 coding sequence is TGTGCCAGCAGTTACTCTTCCGGGGGGAATGGGTACGAGCAGTACTTC. Amino acid sequence: CASSYSSGGNGYEQYF.

This clonotype showed up just a few times. The chain joins TRBV6-2 or TRBV6-3 to TRBJ1-6; 7 bases match TRBD1. CDR1 is MNHEY and CDR2 is SVGEGT in the germline V gene. V trimming: 6 bases; J trimming: 2 bases; junction bases outside the gene matches: 22. The CDR3 covers 21 residues. The CDR3 DNA reads TGTGCCAGCAGCTCCGAAATGACCGGGACAGCGCTTTTCGCCTATAATTCACCCCTCCACTTT. Translating it yields CASSSEMTGTALFAYNSPLHF.

There are a few counts of this clonotype. V is TRBV5-1 and J is TRBJ2-3, with 9 nucleotides matching TRBD2. In germline, CDR1 is SGHRS, CDR2 YFSETQ. With V trimmed by 2 bases and J by 2 bases, 6 bases remained unmatched. The CDR3 length is 16 residues. CDR3 bases: TGCGCCAGCAGCTTAGCGGGGGGCCCTCACACAGATACGCAGTATTTT. It yields the protein CASSLAGGPHTDTQYF.

In its sample, this clonotype was seen many times. CDR3: CASRGGSYSNQPQHF. DNA for the CDR3: TGTGCCAGCAGGGGTGGGAGTTATAGCAATCAGCCCCAGCATTTT. The gene calls are TRBV12-3 or TRBV12-4 and TRBJ1-5; D call uncertain. V shed 6 bases and J shed 0 bases, with 12 bases lying between them. This CDR3 spans 15 amino acids.

This clonotype was seen a handful of times. The rearrangement joins TRBV5-6 to TRBJ2-5; D is unclear. Looked up from germline, CDR1 is SGHDT and CDR2 is YYEEEE. V gave up 1 base and J gave up 3 bases, with 7 bases separating them. CDR3 length equals 13 residues. The CDR3 bases are TGTGCCAGCAGCTTGTATGGGGAAGAGACCCAGTACTTC. Encoded protein: CASSLYGEETQYF.

This chain connects TRBV21-1 to TRBJ2-7; whether TRBD2, the table's D call, matches the DNA was not checked. TRBV21-1 is classified as a pseudogene. The CDR3 has 17 residues. CDR3 sequence reads: CASSLTSGGKPSYEQYF. The CDR3 nucleotides are TGTGCCAGCAGCCTCACTTCGGGCGGGAAGCCCTCCTACGAGCAGTACTTC.

The J gene is TRBJ1-5, the V gene TRBV12-3 or TRBV12-4, with D possibly being TRBD1 (5 bases). This CDR3 has 15 amino acids. Trimming shortened V by 7 bases and J by 6 bases, and 19 bases separated the two germline ends. The CDR3 DNA follows: TGTGCCAGCACCTCCGTGGGGGGTACGGCTCAGCCCCAGCATTTT. It is translated as CASTSVGGTAQPQHF.

This clonotype was found many times. The chain combines TRBV5-1 with TRBJ1-1; 7 bases map to TRBD1. Germline V gene sequence: CDR1 SGHRS, CDR2 YFSETQ. The ends lost 0 bases at V and 4 bases at J; junction bases unmatched: 6. This CDR3 spans 15 amino acids. The CDR3 DNA sequence: TGCGCCAGCAGCTTGGGACAGGGTATGGTCACTGAAGCTTTCTTT. It encodes CASSLGQGMVTEAFF.

The J gene is TRBJ2-5, the V gene TRBV11-2; the D is unclear. CDR3 length: 15 residues. Trimming cost V 3 bases and J 5 bases, with 16 bases left between them. Germline V gene lookup returns CDR1 SGHAT and CDR2 FQNNGV. CDR3 protein: CASSFSSGSWETQYF. CDR3 DNA: TGTGCCAGCAGCTTTTCGTCAGGTTCGTGGGAGACCCAGTACTTC.

This clonotype was counted at least ten times. The V gene is TRBV7-9, the J gene TRBJ2-5; D might be TRBD2 (5 bases). Germline-derived CDR1 and CDR2 are SEHNR and FQNEAQ (reference sequence). The ends were cut back, 11 bases at V and 3 bases at J, with 10 bases in the middle. The CDR3 length is 11 residues. CDR3 bases: TGTGCCGCGGAGGTGGAAGAGACCCAGTACTTC. Residues: CAAEVEETQYF.

This clonotype was counted at least ten times. The V gene is TRBV3-1, the J gene TRBJ2-5; a weak D match, TRBD1 (7 bases). CDR3 size: 18 residues. The germline V gene has CDR1 LGHDT and CDR2 YNNKEL (reference sequence). Trimming took 5 bases from V and 0 from J, leaving 22 bases between them. The DNA for the CDR3 is TGTGCCAGCAGCTTTGGAGGGGGCACTGGATACGACCAAGAGACCCAGTACTTC. Amino acid sequence: CASSFGGGTGYDQETQYF.

This clonotype showed up just a few times. V gene TRBV5-1 combines with J gene TRBJ1-6; 9 bases line up with TRBD1. Unmatched junction bases numbered 8, after V lost 4 bases and J lost 6 bases. CDR1 SGHRS and CDR2 YFSETQ come from the germline V gene. The CDR3 has 16 residues. CDR3 nucleotide sequence: TGCGCCAGCAGCGGGGGGGACAGGGCACGTAATTCACCCCTCCACTTT. Amino acids: CASSGGDRARNSPLHF.

The chain links TRBV7-3 to TRBJ2-2; no definite D call. Germline V gene lookup returns CDR1 SGHTA and CDR2 FQGTGA. This CDR3 comprises 16 residues. V lost 5 bases to trimming and J lost 6 bases, with 19 bases between them. The DNA for the CDR3 is TGTGCCAGCAGCCCGCCGGTGGGCCGCGATTCCGGGGAGCTGTTTTTT. It encodes CASSPPVGRDSGELFF. The variable domain in full, with the rest retrieved from reference TRBV7-3 and TRBJ2-2, is GAGVSQTPSNKVTEKGKYVELRCDPISGHTALYWYRQSLGQGPEFLIYFQGTGAADDSGLPNDRFFAVRPEGSVSTLKIQRTERGDSAVYLCASSPPVGRDSGELFFGEGSRLTVL.

This clonotype has just a few counts. V usage is TRBV7-2 and J usage is TRBJ2-7; 10 bases are shared with TRBD2. CDR3 length: 16 amino acids. The ends lost 5 bases at V and 0 bases at J; junction bases unmatched: 7. CDR1 and CDR2 from the germline V gene are SGHTA and FQGNSA. Written as DNA, the CDR3 is TGTGCCAGCAGCCCCCGACTAGCGGGCGCCTCCTACGAGCAGTACTTC. Residues: CASSPRLAGASYEQYF.

The chain links TRBV15 to TRBJ1-5; 8 nucleotides line up with TRBD1. The CDR3 loop spans 20 amino acids. Germline V CDR1 and CDR2: LNHNV, YYDKDF (reference sequence). The V gene end was trimmed by 5 bases and the J gene end by 2 bases; junction bases not matched to a gene: 20. CDR3: CATSSQPIGTGPSRNQPQHF. CDR3 DNA sequence: TGTGCCACCAGCTCACAGCCAATCGGGACAGGCCCGTCGCGCAATCAGCCCCAGCATTTT.

This clonotype has at least ten counts. The chain recombines TRBV12-3 or TRBV12-4 with TRBJ2-7; the D call may be TRBD1 or TRBD2 (5 bases each). The CDR3 sequence is 12 residues long. Trimming removed 5 bases at V and 3 bases at J, with 8 bases between. The CDR3 DNA follows: TGTGCCAGCAGTGAGGGGATCTACGAGCAGTACTTC. It specifies CASSEGIYEQYF.

This clonotype was counted ten times or more. The chain uses TRBV7-2 and TRBJ1-1, with 7 bases lining up with TRBD1. CDR3 length: 15 amino acids. Trimming took 5 bases from V and 0 from J; bases not matched to a gene: 6. Germline V gene sequence: CDR1 SGHTA, CDR2 FQGNSA. CDR3 region: CASSPPGQVNTEAFF. The CDR3 nucleotides are TGTGCCAGCAGCCCCCCCGGACAGGTGAACACTGAAGCTTTCTTT.

This clonotype was observed many times. This chain connects TRBV20-1 to TRBJ2-5, with D perhaps TRBD2 (6 bases). CDR3 length: 15 residues. CDR1 is DFQATT, CDR2 SNEGSKA, per germline (reference sequence). The germline V and J ends were trimmed by 2 bases and 5 bases, with 18 bases remaining between them. DNA for the CDR3: TGCAGTGCTAGACCCCCACAGGAGGGGTGGGAGACCCAGTACTTC. It codes for CSARPPQEGWETQYF.

This clonotype came up many times. The gene calls are TRBV25-1 and TRBJ2-7, with D possibly TRBD1 on 6 matching bases. CDR3 size: 13 residues. Trimming removed 8 bases from V and 5 bases from J, with 16 bases in between. Per germline, CDR1 MGHDK and CDR2 SYGVNS. The CDR3 reads CASGGQLSNEQYF. The CDR3 region has the DNA TGTGCCAGCGGAGGACAGCTCAGCAACGAGCAGTACTTC.

This sequence joins TRBV12-3 or TRBV12-4 and TRBJ2-7, with no clear D. V gave up 9 bases and J gave up 6 bases, with 18 bases separating them. The CDR3 covers 13 residues. CDR3 region: CASRLRPRGEQYF. The CDR3 DNA reads as TGTGCCAGTAGACTCCGACCCCGTGGCGAGCAGTACTTC.

The sample holds a few counts of this clonotype. V is TRBV10-3 and J is TRBJ2-3; D is tentatively TRBD1 or TRBD2 (6 bases each). Germline values: CDR1 ENHRY, CDR2 SYGVKD. The length of the CDR3 is 14 residues. V lost 2 bases and J lost 5, with 11 bases in between. Written as DNA, the CDR3 is TGTGCCATCAGTGAGGAAGGGGGGCTAGATACGCAGTATTTT. This codes for CAISEEGGLDTQYF.

In this sample, this clonotype turned up many times. The J gene is TRBJ2-7, the V gene TRBV12-3 or TRBV12-4; possible D gene TRBD1, 6 bases. The V gene lost 7 bases and the J gene lost 0 bases, with 13 bases spanning the gap. The CDR3 has 14 amino acids. In nucleotides, the CDR3 is TGTGCCAGCACCCTACCAGGGGACTCCTACGAGCAGTACTTC. It yields the protein CASTLPGDSYEQYF.

The rearrangement joins TRBV12-3 or TRBV12-4 to TRBJ1-2, with a tentative D call TRBD1 (5 bases). CDR3 size: 12 residues. Trimming cost V 3 bases and J 8 bases, with 10 bases left between them. The CDR3 coding sequence is TGTGCCAGCAGTTTTACAGGTGCAGGCTACACCTTC. Residues: CASSFTGAGYTF.